This paragraph reports one TCR beta chain. Antigen specificity is unknown. Time point: recipient sample about 28 days before transplant, after cytoreduction. Germline-derived CDR1 and CDR2 are MNHNY and SVGAGI (reference sequence). This CDR3 has 14 residues. This sample is drawn from a study of T cell clonotyping in hematopoietic cell transplantation. Points from the study as a whole: Cells were unsorted, so CD4 and CD8 contributions were not separated. Broader posttransplant TCR repertoire diversity was predicted by graft donor and pretransplant recipient Inverse Simpson Index values.

Using immunoSEQ multiplex PCR, the repertoire was profiled, and TCRdb retains in-frame clones only, with some absent. The sample has tens of thousands of clones, 60% to 80% seen once. This TCR derives from a man between 45 and 60 years old with myelodysplastic syndrome. Some clones in this sample may be carry-over from other donors' samples. The V gene is TRBV6-6, the J gene TRBJ2-5, with TRBD1 identical over 11 bases. The J call may be faulty, since TRBJ2-7 better matches the DNA end. Sequencing was performed on peripheral blood mononuclear cells, taken before stem cell transplant. CDR3: CASVGQGAPYEQYF. DNA for the CDR3: TGTGCCAGTGTTGGACAGGGGGCACCCTACGAGCAGTACTTC.